One sample yielded the 16 T cell receptor beta chains listed below, sequenced in a study of blood T cell repertoires in COVID-19. Clones were read by immunoSEQ multiplex PCR, and TCRdb kept only the in-frame ones, dropping some. In the table there are tens of thousands of clones, roughly 80% of which are singletons. Source material: peripheral blood. Receptors originate from a man aged 65 to 79 with COVID-19, enrolled during active disease.

A few counts support this clone. This rearrangement joins TRBV10-3 to TRBJ2-2; 9 bases are shared with TRBD1. Germline V gene data show CDR1 as ENHRY and CDR2 as SYGVKD. This CDR3 has 15 residues. V shed 6 bases and J 4 bases; nucleotides not matched to a gene: 6. In DNA form, the CDR3 reads TGTGCCATCAGGGGGACAGGGCGCGGCACCGGGGAGCTGTTTTTT. Translation: CAIRGTGRGTGELFF.

This clone appeared a single time. V is TRBV28 and J is TRBJ2-7; TRBD1 matches 7 bases. The CDR3 loop spans 12 amino acids. The germline V gene has CDR1 MDHEN and CDR2 SYDVKM. J lost 2 bases, V lost 8 bases, and 3 bases had no gene match. CDR3 sequence reads: CASQGETYEQYF. Here the CDR3 DNA reads TGTGCCAGCCAGGGGGAGACCTACGAGCAGTACTTC.

V is TRBV4-3 and J is TRBJ2-7; D gene ambiguous. V dropped 0 bases and J dropped 3 bases, with 9 bases sitting between them. CDR3 length equals 14 residues. Per germline, CDR1 LGHNA and CDR2 YSLEER. Written as DNA, the CDR3 is TGCGCCAGCAGCCAAGATTGGGCCAACTACGAGCAGTACTTC. Its translation: CASSQDWANYEQYF.

The rearrangement uses TRBV18 and TRBJ1-4; 9 bases agree with TRBD1. Germline V gene sequence: CDR1 KGHSH, CDR2 LQKENI. CDR3 length equals 15 residues. V was clipped by 5 bases and J by 7 bases; unmatched bases: 8. In DNA, the CDR3 is TGTGCCAGCTCATCGTACAGGGGGCTGCGTGAAAAACTGTTTTTT. Encoded protein: CASSSYRGLREKLFF.

The genes are TRBV29-1 and TRBJ1-1; D gene uncertain. The CDR3 spans 11 residues. The germline V gene encodes CDR1 SQVTM and CDR2 ANQGSEA. Trimming took 3 bases from V and 5 from J, leaving 7 bases between them. The CDR3: CSVDIYTEAFF. The CDR3 bases are TGCAGCGTTGATATCTATACTGAAGCTTTCTTT.

The gene calls are TRBV3-1 (or the pseudogene TRBV3-2) and TRBJ2-1; TRBD1 matches 8 bases. Trimming removed 4 bases from V and 5 bases from J; junction bases left unmatched: 7. Germline loops: CDR1 LGHDT, CDR2 YNNKEL (reference sequence). CDR3 length equals 15 residues. The CDR3 loop is CASSPGDRPHNEQFF. Here the CDR3 DNA reads TGTGCCAGCAGCCCAGGGGACAGGCCTCACAATGAGCAGTTCTTC.

In this sample, this clone turned up a few times. This chain links TRBV9 with TRBJ2-7; 10 nucleotides agree with TRBD1. Germline V gives CDR1 SGDLS, CDR2 YYNGEE. The junction had 8 bases not matched to a gene; V was cut back by 4 bases and J by 7 bases. The CDR3 loop spans 14 amino acids. Here the CDR3 DNA reads TGTGCCAGCAGCCGGGACAGGGGTTTAGAGGAGCAGTACTTC. Translation gives CASSRDRGLEEQYF.

The chain joins TRBV5-6 to TRBJ1-4; unclear D gene. The germline CDR1 and CDR2 sequences are SGHDT and YYEEEE. V was trimmed by 4 bases and J by 3 bases, leaving 13 bases between them. The CDR3 totals 15 residues. The CDR3 coding sequence is TGTGCCAGCAGCCCCTTTTTCGGGGCTAATGAAAAACTGTTTTTT. The encoded protein is CASSPFFGANEKLFF.

The rearrangement joins TRBV9 to TRBJ2-7; TRBD2 agrees at 7 bases. CDR3 length: 15 amino acids. The junction had 7 bases not matched to a gene; V was cut back by 3 bases and J by 1 base. Germline V gives CDR1 SGDLS, CDR2 YYNGEE. CDR3 in amino acids: CASSASGTRSYEQYF. As DNA, the CDR3 is TGTGCCAGCAGCGCCAGCGGGACCCGGTCCTACGAGCAGTACTTC.

By share, this clone ranks as medium-sized (0.01 to 0.1%). V gene TRBV4-3 combines with J gene TRBJ1-5, with TRBD1 identical over 7 bases. The CDR3 has 18 residues. From germline, CDR1 is LGHNA and CDR2 YSLEER. After removal of 0 bases from V and 0 bases from J, the junction contained 8 bases not matched to a gene. CDR3 coding DNA: TGCGCCAGCAGCCAAGACATCAGGGGGAGATATAGCAATCAGCCCCAGCATTTT. Translation gives CASSQDIRGRYSNQPQHF.

This chain uses TRBV29-1 with TRBJ1-2, with D possibly matching TRBD1 (6 bases). The CDR3 covers 12 residues. Germline V gene sequence: CDR1 SQVTM, CDR2 ANQGSEA. The V gene lost 3 bases and the J gene lost 8 bases, with 13 bases spanning the gap. Written as DNA, the CDR3 is TGCAGCGTTGATTGGACAGATTCGGGCTACACCTTC. The encoded protein is CSVDWTDSGYTF.

The chain carries TRBV7-3 and TRBJ2-1; 9 bases are a match to TRBD2. CDR3 length equals 15 residues. After removal of 5 bases from V and 3 bases from J, the junction contained 5 bases not matched to a gene. Germline V gene data show CDR1 as SGHTA and CDR2 as FQGTGA. The CDR3, as DNA: TGTGCCAGCAGCCCGGGACTAGCCAACTACAATGAGCAGTTCTTC. Translating it yields CASSPGLANYNEQFF.

This clone was seen a few times. The V and J genes are TRBV7-2 and TRBJ2-7; 7 positions agree with TRBD1. From germline, CDR1 is SGHTA and CDR2 FQGNSA. The CDR3 covers 16 residues. Unmatched junction bases numbered 8, after V lost 2 bases and J lost 1 base. CDR3 DNA: TGTGCCAGCAGCTTACCTCCGGACAGGCAATCCTACGAGCAGTACTTC. It is translated as CASSLPPDRQSYEQYF.

The J gene is TRBJ1-5, the V gene TRBV9, with D hard to call. CDR3 length: 13 residues. The V and J ends lost 3 bases and 3 bases respectively, with 7 bases between them. From germline, CDR1 is SGDLS and CDR2 YYNGEE. CDR3 in DNA: TGTGCCAGCAGCGCTGGCCCCAATCAGCCCCAGCATTTT. It codes for CASSAGPNQPQHF.

This chain uses TRBV2 with TRBJ2-7, with D tentatively TRBD1 (7 bases). Germline values: CDR1 SNHLY, CDR2 FYNNEI. The CDR3 loop spans 14 amino acids. Trimming pared 2 bases from V and 3 bases from J, leaving 11 bases between. The CDR3 reads CASSEQGGVYEQYF. The CDR3 nucleotides are TGTGCCAGCAGTGAACAGGGGGGTGTCTACGAGCAGTACTTC.

V gene TRBV23-1 combines with J gene TRBJ2-7; 9 positions agree with TRBD1. TRBV23-1 is noted as an ORF with a role that remains uncertain. The CDR3 is 20 residues long. V dropped 3 bases and J dropped 4; count of bases not matched to a gene: 22. CDR3 residues: CASSHQIGSRGQGFPYEQYF. CDR3 DNA: TGCGCCAGCAGTCATCAGATAGGTAGTAGGGGACAGGGATTTCCTTACGAGCAGTACTTC.